Presented here are 7 T cell receptor beta chains from one specimen sequenced in a study of a mutant IDH1 vaccine in newly diagnosed glioma. As to time point: week 23, last vaccination. The investigators gave 300 ug of mutant IDH1 20-mer peptide in each vaccine dose, together with topical imiquimod. Only in-frame clones appear in the TCRdb table, and some are missing; sequencing was by immunoSEQ multiplex PCR. The data hold over 50,000 clones, with over 75% observed a single time. For these receptors, no antigen is known. The sequencing here drew on PBMCs, taken from a glioma patient whose treatment included an IDH1 peptide vaccine. These receptors were obtained from a man between 18 and 29 years old with glioma.

This clone was seen just once. This chain connects TRBV7-2 to TRBJ1-4; TRBD1 is a possible D gene (5 bases). V was clipped by 4 bases and J by 11 bases, with 14 bases between them. The CDR3 loop spans 13 amino acids. CDR1 SGHTA and CDR2 FQGNSA come from the germline V gene. The CDR3 coding sequence is TGTGCCAGCAGCTGGGGGAGGGTGGATAAACTGTTTTTT. Amino acids: CASSWGRVDKLFF.

This chain joins TRBV7-2 and TRBJ2-7; D ambiguous. V was clipped by 3 bases and J by 1 base, with 7 bases between them. In germline, CDR1 is SGHTA, CDR2 FQGNSA. The length of the CDR3 is 13 residues. In DNA, the CDR3 is TGTGCCAGCAGCTTCGGGTTTTCCTACGAGCAGTACTTC. It codes for CASSFGFSYEQYF.

The chain links TRBV4-1 to TRBJ2-6; D is undetermined. This CDR3 has 14 amino acids. The V and J ends lost 4 bases and 1 base respectively, with 5 bases between them. Germline CDR1 and CDR2: MGHRA and YSYEKL. The CDR3 bases are TGCGCCAGCAGCCTTGGGTCTGGGGCCAACGTCCTGACTTTC. Amino acids: CASSLGSGANVLTF.

This clone was seen a handful of times. V and J are TRBV2 and TRBJ1-5, with 7 bases lining up with TRBD1. The CDR3 length is 15 residues. V was clipped by 5 bases and J by 4 bases; unmatched bases: 8. Germline V gene lookup returns CDR1 SNHLY and CDR2 FYNNEI. This chain's CDR3 is CASSTQRQGNQPQHF. DNA of the CDR3: TGTGCCAGCAGTACCCAGCGACAGGGAAATCAGCCCCAGCATTTT.

This chain links TRBV19 with TRBJ2-7; D remains ambiguous. The CDR3 is 12 residues long. The germline gives CDR1 LNHDA, CDR2 SQIVND (reference sequence). The ends were cut back, 10 bases at V and 2 bases at J, with 12 bases in the middle. CDR3: CATVHRPYEQYF. Written as DNA, the CDR3 is TGTGCCACCGTCCACCGCCCCTACGAGCAGTACTTC.

The chain couples TRBV4-2 to TRBJ2-7; 7 bases fit TRBD1. V lost 0 bases and J lost 3; bases outside the gene matches: 14. Per germline, CDR1 LGHNA and CDR2 YNFKEQ. The CDR3 totals 18 residues. CDR3: CASSQDQSPSGQLYEQYF. The CDR3 nucleotides are TGTGCCAGCAGCCAAGATCAATCCCCCTCGGGACAGCTCTACGAGCAGTACTTC.

J is TRBJ1-2 and V is TRBV30; maybe TRBD1 (5 bases). The germline V and J ends were trimmed by 7 bases and 2 bases, with 11 bases remaining between them. Germline CDR1 reads GTSNPN; CDR2 reads SVGIG (reference sequence). The CDR3 contains 12 residues. CDR3 in amino acids: CAFGTANYGYTF. CDR3 coding DNA: TGTGCCTTTGGGACGGCCAACTATGGCTACACCTTC.